A single sample is the source of the 9 T cell receptor beta chains below, sequenced in a study of CXCR3-negative and CXCR3-positive naive CD8 T cells. The TRB cDNA libraries were prepared by 5' RACE with UMI labels. TCRdb derives one entry per CDR3 protein from the 5' RACE reads, leaving out DNA. The table lists around 140,000 distinct CDR3 sequences. Their specific antigens are unknown. General study findings and limits: Greater hydrophobicity was found in TRB CDR3s of CXCR3-positive naive cells than of CXCR3-negative naive cells.

Sequenced: naive CXCR3+ CD8+ T cells from blood. Subset reported: CD45RO-CCR7+CD27+CD95- naive CD8+ T cells expressing CXCR3 (TNR3+). The receptors come from a human donor in good health. Some clones in this sample may be carry-over from other donors' samples.

This CDR3 is CATGRDYTDTQYF. The chain has TRBV15 and TRBJ2-3; TCRdb names TRBD1, which stays unverified in the absence of DNA. Per the germline V gene, CDR1 is LNHNV and CDR2 is YYDKDF (reference sequence). The CDR3 runs to 13 residues.

The chain combines TRBV29-1 with TRBJ2-7. The CDR3 consists of 12 residues. Germline V gives CDR1 SQVTM, CDR2 ANQGSEA. The CDR3 spells CSVEEASIGQYF.

CDR3 protein: CASSQVEAGLRSDGYTF. V and J are TRBV4-3 and TRBJ1-2. Germline loops: CDR1 LGHNA, CDR2 YSLEER. The CDR3 totals 17 residues.

V is TRBV12-5 and J is TRBJ2-7; there is no DNA to check the TCRdb D call of TRBD1. The length of the CDR3 is 15 residues. Germline values: CDR1 LGHNT, CDR2 FRNRAP. CDR3 amino acids: CASGSPGTGHYEQYF.

The V gene is TRBV19, the J gene TRBJ1-2. Germline V gene data show CDR1 as LNHDA and CDR2 as SQIVND (reference sequence). There are 15 residues in the CDR3. The CDR3 here is CASGAGAGLNYGYTF.

This chain joins TRBV25-1 and TRBJ2-1; TCRdb names TRBD1, which stays unverified in the absence of DNA. CDR1 is MGHDK and CDR2 is SYGVNS in the germline V gene. This CDR3 has 14 residues. CDR3 in amino acids: CASSDTGGVNEQFF.

The genes are TRBV29-1 and TRBJ2-7; the D call of TRBD1 rests on TCRdb alone, since no DNA is present to check it. From germline, CDR1 is SQVTM and CDR2 ANQGSEA. The CDR3 contains 15 residues. CDR3 residues: CSVEDPQGSSYEQYF.

The chain has TRBV19 and TRBJ1-2; TCRdb gives TRBD1 as the D gene, but with no DNA this cannot be confirmed. Germline V gene lookup returns CDR1 LNHDA and CDR2 SQIVND (reference sequence). CDR3 length equals 13 residues. CDR3 loop: CASRFKGNYGYTF.

The chain employs TRBV12-3 or TRBV12-4 and TRBJ2-7; checking the TCRdb D call of TRBD1 is not possible without DNA. This CDR3 comprises 15 residues. The CDR3 spells CASSPPGRGGYEQYF.